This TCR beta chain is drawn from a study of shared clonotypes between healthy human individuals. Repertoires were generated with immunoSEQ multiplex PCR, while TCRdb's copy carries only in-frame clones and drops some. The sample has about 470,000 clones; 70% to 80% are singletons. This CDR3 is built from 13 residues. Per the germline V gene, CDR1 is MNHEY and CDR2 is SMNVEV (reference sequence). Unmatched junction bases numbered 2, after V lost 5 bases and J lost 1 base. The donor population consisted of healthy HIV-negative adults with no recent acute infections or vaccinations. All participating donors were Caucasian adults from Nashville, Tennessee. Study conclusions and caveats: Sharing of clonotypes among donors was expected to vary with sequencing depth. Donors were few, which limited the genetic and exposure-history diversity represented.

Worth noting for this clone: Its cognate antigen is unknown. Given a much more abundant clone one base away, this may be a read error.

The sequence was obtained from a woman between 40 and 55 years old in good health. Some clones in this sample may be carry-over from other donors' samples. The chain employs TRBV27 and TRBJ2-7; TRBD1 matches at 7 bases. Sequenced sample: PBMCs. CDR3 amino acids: CASSRTGSYEQYF. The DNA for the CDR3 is TGTGCCAGCAGTAGGACAGGATCCTACGAGCAGTACTTC.